The 14 T cell receptor beta chains in this list originate from one sample, sequenced in a study of blood T cell repertoires in COVID-19. TCRdb's copy holds only in-frame clones and misses some; the assay was immunoSEQ multiplex PCR. The top ten hold approximately 0.83% of the sample, which has approximately 64,000 clones, roughly 86% seen once. Input material: peripheral blood. Receptors were obtained from a woman between 65 and 79 years old with acute or convalescent COVID-19.

The V and J genes are TRBV7-2 and TRBJ2-3; D perhaps matches TRBD2 (6 bases). V gave up 2 bases and J gave up 6 bases, with 9 bases separating them. Germline V CDR1 and CDR2: SGHTA, FQGNSA. The CDR3 consists of 13 residues. Here the CDR3 reads CASSLYRGDTQYF. The CDR3 coding sequence is TGTGCCAGCAGCTTATACCGGGGGGATACGCAGTATTTT.

This clone came up once. V is TRBV5-1 and J is TRBJ2-1; 14 bases map to TRBD2. J gave up 0 bases and V 4 bases, and 6 bases lay outside the gene matches. In germline, CDR1 is SGHRS, CDR2 YFSETQ. There are 18 residues in the CDR3. The CDR3 sequence: CASSRRTSGGTSYNEQFF. DNA for the CDR3: TGCGCCAGCAGCCGGAGGACTAGCGGGGGGACCTCCTACAATGAGCAGTTCTTC.

This clone was recorded only once. The J gene is TRBJ1-1, the V gene TRBV6-5; D ambiguous. V lost 2 bases, J lost 2 bases, and 12 bases lay in between. The germline V gene has CDR1 MNHEY and CDR2 SVGAGI. The CDR3 totals 15 residues. CDR3 region: CASSYGGRLNTEAFF. DNA for the CDR3: TGTGCCAGCAGTTACGGTGGCAGACTTAACACTGAAGCTTTCTTT.

V gene TRBV28 combines with J gene TRBJ2-5, with 10 positions matching TRBD1. The germline V gene encodes CDR1 MDHEN and CDR2 SYDVKM. V dropped 6 bases and J dropped 5; count of bases not matched to a gene: 15. The CDR3 extends over 17 amino acids. This CDR3 reads CASRSGGQGIRWETQYF. DNA of the CDR3: TGTGCCAGCAGAAGTGGGGGACAGGGGATCAGGTGGGAGACCCAGTACTTC.

V and J are TRBV5-1 and TRBJ1-4; TRBD1 agrees at 8 bases. The CDR3 is 12 amino acids. Per the germline V gene, CDR1 is SGHRS and CDR2 is YFSETQ. Germline trimming cut 4 bases from V and 8 bases from J; bases unmatched to any gene: 1. The CDR3 nucleotides read TGCGCCAGCAGCCGGACAGGGGAAAAACTGTTTTTT. Amino acid sequence: CASSRTGEKLFF.

The chain couples TRBV6-2 or TRBV6-3 to TRBJ2-1, with TRBD2 matching 9 bases. J lost 15 bases, V lost 7 bases, and 13 bases had no gene match. CDR3 size: 13 residues. The germline V gene has CDR1 MNHEY and CDR2 SVGEGT. In DNA, the CDR3 is TGTGCCAGCACCCCGGGACTAGCTTTAAACGTGTTCTTC. Its protein is CASTPGLALNVFF.

The J gene is TRBJ2-4, the V gene TRBV18, with TRBD2 as a possible D gene (6 bases). The germline gives CDR1 KGHSH, CDR2 LQKENI. Trimming shortened V by 2 bases and J by 2 bases, and 13 bases separated the two germline ends. The CDR3 is made up of 16 amino acids. The CDR3 sequence: CASSPGGVETKNIQYF. The CDR3 DNA reads as TGTGCCAGCTCACCAGGAGGGGTGGAAACCAAAAACATTCAGTACTTC.

V and J are TRBV18 and TRBJ1-1, with 10 bases matching TRBD1. CDR1 and CDR2 from the germline V gene are KGHSH and LQKENI. V was pared by 2 bases and J by 4 bases, with 7 bases of the junction left unmatched. The CDR3 is 16 residues long. In DNA, the CDR3 is TGTGCCAGCTCACCATCGGGGGGGACAGGGGCCACTGAAGCTTTCTTT. It yields the protein CASSPSGGTGATEAFF.

The chain carries TRBV19 and TRBJ1-1; D remains ambiguous. The V end lost 6 bases, the J end lost 1 base, and 9 bases lay between the germline ends. Germline V lookup: CDR1 LNHDA, CDR2 SQIVND (reference sequence). CDR3 length: 13 amino acids. The CDR3 sequence: CASSVQKNTEAFF. The CDR3, as DNA: TGTGCCAGTAGCGTACAGAAGAACACTGAAGCTTTCTTT. The complete variable domain, with remaining parts taken from reference TRBV19 and TRBJ1-1, reads DGGITQSPKYLFRKEGQNVTLSCEQNLNHDAMYWYRQDPGQGLRLIYYSQIVNDFQKGDIAEGYSVSREKKESFPLTVTSAQKNPTAFYLCASSVQKNTEAFFGQGTRLTVV.

This chain connects TRBV5-5 to TRBJ1-4; maybe TRBD1 (6 bases). The CDR3 consists of 14 residues. The V and J ends lost 2 bases and 5 bases respectively, with 10 bases between them. Germline-derived CDR1 and CDR2 are SGHKS and YYEKEE (reference sequence). This CDR3 reads CASSLQGMNEKLFF. Written as DNA, the CDR3 is TGTGCCAGCAGCTTACAGGGAATGAATGAAAAACTGTTTTTT.

The CDR3 DNA reads as TGTGCCAGCAGCTTAGCGATAGGGGATGGGTGGGGAACCCAGTACTTC. Translation: CASSLAIGDGWGTQYF. The gene calls are TRBV7-2 and TRBJ2-5, with D maybe TRBD1 (5 bases). Germline V gene sequence: CDR1 SGHTA, CDR2 FQGNSA. This CDR3 has 16 amino acids. V was cut by 0 bases and J by 8 bases, with 19 bases left in between.

This rearrangement joins TRBV7-2 to TRBJ2-2, with TRBD2 identical over 10 bases. The germline CDR1 and CDR2 sequences are SGHTA and FQGNSA. V lost 5 bases, J lost 6 bases, and 12 bases stayed unmatched. The CDR3 length is 17 residues. CDR3 sequence: CASSPIGGTSVPGELFF. In DNA, the CDR3 is TGTGCCAGCAGCCCAATCGGGGGGACTAGCGTCCCCGGGGAGCTGTTTTTT.

This clone has only a few counts. V is TRBV11-2 and J is TRBJ2-7; TRBD1 matches at 7 bases. The CDR3 contains 18 residues. Germline CDR1 is SGHAT and CDR2 is FQNNGV. V was pared by 5 bases and J by 1 base, with 17 bases of the junction left unmatched. CDR3 in DNA: TGTGCCAGCAGCCCTTCTTCCAGGACAGGCCGAAAATCCTACGAGCAGTACTTC. This sequence encodes CASSPSSRTGRKSYEQYF.

This chain connects TRBV19 to TRBJ2-2; D not certain. The CDR3 sequence is 15 residues long. Trimming shortened V by 6 bases and J by 4 bases, and 15 bases separated the two germline ends. From germline, CDR1 is LNHDA and CDR2 SQIVND (reference sequence). DNA of the CDR3: TGTGCCAGTAGCCAGAATCAGGTTTCCACCGGGGAGCTGTTTTTT. It codes for CASSQNQVSTGELFF.